This is a list of T cell receptor beta chains from one sample in a study of technical replicates of blood from a few donors. Here immunoSEQ multiplex PCR was the method, and the copy in TCRdb shows in-frame clones only, minus some. The sample includes about 53,000 clones, approximately 86% of them seen just once. The sample was PBMCs. The receptors derive from a human donor in good health. Some clones in this sample may be carry-over from other donors' samples. The CDR3 runs from the conserved cysteine through the conserved F or W. The order of the fields is clone size, V gene, D gene, J gene, CDR3 protein, CDR3 DNA. D genes are given only for firm matches. Where a row states a size, it is once, few, many or the class of an expanded clone; other rows omit it.

clone size: .
V gene: TRBV2
D gene: TRBD1
J gene: TRBJ1-5
CDR3 protein: CASRRDSQSNQPQHF
CDR3 DNA: TGTGCCAGCAGGAGGGACAGTCAAAGCAATCAGCCCCAGCATTTT

clone size: .
V gene: TRBV5-1
D gene: TRBD1
J gene: TRBJ2-7
CDR3 protein: CASSPLSQGAYEQYF
CDR3 DNA: TGCGCCAGCAGCCCCCTCTCCCAGGGGGCTTACGAGCAGTACTTC

clone size: once
V gene: TRBV6-1
D gene: .
J gene: TRBJ2-7
CDR3 protein: CASKNRVALSEQYF
CDR3 DNA: TGTGCCAGCAAGAACAGGGTCGCTTTATCCGAGCAGTACTTC

clone size: .
V gene: TRBV5-4
D gene: .
J gene: TRBJ2-5
CDR3 protein: CASSLGGGQETQYF
CDR3 DNA: TGTGCCAGCAGCTTGGGAGGGGGACAAGAGACCCAGTACTTC

clone size: .
V gene: TRBV6-6
D gene: TRBD1
J gene: TRBJ1-1
CDR3 protein: CASSFSGQGPNTEAFF
CDR3 DNA: TGTGCCAGCAGTTTCTCTGGACAGGGACCGAACACTGAAGCTTTCTTT

clone size: .
V gene: TRBV5-1
D gene: .
J gene: TRBJ1-2
CDR3 protein: CARPLTGGDNYGYTF
CDR3 DNA: TGCGCCAGGCCCCTAACGGGGGGAGACAACTATGGCTACACCTTC

clone size: .
V gene: TRBV7-2
D gene: TRBD1
J gene: TRBJ2-3
CDR3 protein: CASSSQGFQDTQYF
CDR3 DNA: TGTGCCAGCAGCTCACAGGGGTTTCAAGATACGCAGTATTTT

clone size: .
V gene: TRBV4-1
D gene: .
J gene: TRBJ2-5
CDR3 protein: CASSRRLGASGETQYF
CDR3 DNA: TGCGCCAGCAGCCGGCGTCTTGGTGCCTCAGGGGAGACCCAGTACTTC

clone size: .
V gene: TRBV6-5
D gene: .
J gene: TRBJ2-5
CDR3 protein: CASSPQRGFGETQYF
CDR3 DNA: TGTGCCAGCAGTCCCCAACGGGGGTTCGGTGAGACCCAGTACTTC

clone size: .
V gene: TRBV5-4
D gene: .
J gene: TRBJ2-7
CDR3 protein: CASSLYGGYEQYF
CDR3 DNA: TGTGCCAGCAGCTTGTACGGGGGCTACGAGCAGTACTTC

clone size: .
V gene: TRBV4-3
D gene: .
J gene: TRBJ2-1
CDR3 protein: CASSQDRGWGDEQFF
CDR3 DNA: TGCGCCAGCAGCCAAGATCGTGGGTGGGGGGATGAGCAGTTCTTC

clone size: .
V gene: TRBV7-2
D gene: TRBD2
J gene: TRBJ2-3
CDR3 protein: CASSTWTSGDYTQYF
CDR3 DNA: TGTGCCAGCAGCACCTGGACTAGCGGGGATTATACGCAGTATTTT

clone size: .
V gene: TRBV9
D gene: .
J gene: TRBJ2-7
CDR3 protein: CASSVHWGEAYEQYF
CDR3 DNA: TGTGCCAGCAGCGTCCACTGGGGGGAGGCCTACGAGCAGTACTTC

clone size: .
V gene: TRBV30
D gene: TRBD2
J gene: TRBJ2-1
CDR3 protein: CAWSVLAGGGNEQFF
CDR3 DNA: TGTGCCTGGAGTGTACTAGCGGGAGGGGGGAATGAGCAGTTCTTC

clone size: .
V gene: TRBV9
D gene: TRBD1
J gene: TRBJ1-5
CDR3 protein: CASSGGTGTSNQPQHF
CDR3 DNA: TGTGCCAGCAGCGGAGGGACAGGCACTAGCAATCAGCCCCAGCATTTT

clone size: .
V gene: TRBV7-9
D gene: TRBD1
J gene: TRBJ2-5
CDR3 protein: CASSTPTGVETQYF
CDR3 DNA: TGTGCCAGCAGCACCCCAACAGGGGTGGAGACCCAGTACTTC

clone size: once
V gene: TRBV18
D gene: .
J gene: TRBJ1-5
CDR3 protein: CASSPDEAQPQHF
CDR3 DNA: TGTGCCAGCTCACCAGACGAGGCTCAGCCCCAGCATTTT

clone size: .
V gene: TRBV11-2
D gene: .
J gene: TRBJ2-7
CDR3 protein: CASSLDSGRDYEQYF
CDR3 DNA: TGTGCCAGCAGCTTAGATAGCGGCAGAGACTACGAGCAGTACTTC

clone size: .
V gene: TRBV5-1
D gene: TRBD1
J gene: TRBJ2-2
CDR3 protein: CASMRGRPGTGELFF
CDR3 DNA: TGCGCCAGCATGAGGGGGCGTCCGGGCACCGGGGAGCTGTTTTTT

clone size: .
V gene: TRBV2
D gene: .
J gene: TRBJ2-7
CDR3 protein: CASSGWGRNGEQYF
CDR3 DNA: TGTGCCAGCAGTGGATGGGGCAGAAACGGCGAGCAGTACTTC

clone size: .
V gene: TRBV5-1
D gene: .
J gene: TRBJ2-1
CDR3 protein: CASSLGVGGDEQFF
CDR3 DNA: TGCGCCAGCAGCTTGGGCGTAGGAGGGGACGAGCAGTTCTTC

clone size: .
V gene: TRBV5-6
D gene: TRBD2
J gene: TRBJ2-7
CDR3 protein: CASSLYWREVGEQYF
CDR3 DNA: TGTGCCAGCAGCTTGTATTGGCGGGAGGTTGGCGAGCAGTACTTC

clone size: .
V gene: TRBV5-6
D gene: TRBD1
J gene: TRBJ2-7
CDR3 protein: CASSFRPGTGVYEQYF
CDR3 DNA: TGTGCCAGCAGCTTCAGGCCCGGGACAGGGGTCTACGAGCAGTACTTC

clone size: .
V gene: TRBV5-5
D gene: TRBD1
J gene: TRBJ2-6
CDR3 protein: CASSLRGQAGANVLTF
CDR3 DNA: TGTGCCAGCAGCTTGAGGGGACAGGCTGGGGCCAACGTCCTGACTTTC

clone size: .
V gene: TRBV7-2
D gene: TRBD1
J gene: TRBJ2-3
CDR3 protein: CASSSGTGSPTDTQYF
CDR3 DNA: TGTGCCAGCAGCTCCGGGACAGGGAGTCCCACAGATACGCAGTATTTT

clone size: .
V gene: TRBV19
D gene: TRBD1
J gene: TRBJ2-7
CDR3 protein: CASTPGQGAYEQYF
CDR3 DNA: TGTGCCAGTACCCCGGGACAGGGGGCTTACGAGCAGTACTTC

clone size: once
V gene: TRBV21-1
D gene: .
J gene: TRBJ2-7
CDR3 protein: CASSNDTNPPYEQYF
CDR3 DNA: TGTGCCAGCAGCAATGACACCAACCCCCCCTACGAGCAGTACTTC

clone size: .
V gene: TRBV5-8
D gene: .
J gene: TRBJ2-3
CDR3 protein: CASSQDSTDTQYF
CDR3 DNA: TGTGCCAGCAGCCAGGACTCCACAGATACGCAGTATTTT

clone size: .
V gene: TRBV19
D gene: TRBD2
J gene: TRBJ2-7
CDR3 protein: CASSIVEAGVHEQYF
CDR3 DNA: TGTGCCAGTAGTATTGTAGAAGCGGGAGTCCACGAGCAGTACTTC

clone size: .
V gene: TRBV27
D gene: .
J gene: TRBJ2-5
CDR3 protein: CASSFLRGGQETQYF
CDR3 DNA: TGTGCCAGCAGTTTCCTAAGGGGGGGGCAGGAGACCCAGTACTTC

clone size: .
V gene: TRBV7-9
D gene: TRBD1
J gene: TRBJ1-2
CDR3 protein: CASSGSGQGFAGYTF
CDR3 DNA: TGTGCCAGCAGCGGATCGGGACAGGGTTTCGCGGGCTACACCTTC

clone size: .
V gene: TRBV18
D gene: .
J gene: TRBJ2-3
CDR3 protein: CASSPMTSTDTQYF
CDR3 DNA: TGTGCCAGCTCACCAATGACTAGCACAGATACGCAGTATTTT

clone size: .
V gene: TRBV18
D gene: .
J gene: TRBJ1-4
CDR3 protein: CASSPQGTRNEKLFF
CDR3 DNA: TGTGCCAGCTCACCTCAGGGGACGAGAAATGAAAAACTGTTTTTT

clone size: .
V gene: TRBV10-3
D gene: .
J gene: TRBJ2-7
CDR3 protein: CAISESGFTYEQYF
CDR3 DNA: TGTGCCATCAGTGAGTCGGGCTTTACCTACGAGCAGTACTTC

clone size: .
V gene: TRBV4-1
D gene: TRBD2
J gene: TRBJ2-1
CDR3 protein: CASSTTSGGISYNEQFF
CDR3 DNA: TGCGCCAGCAGTACGACTAGCGGGGGGATCTCCTACAATGAGCAGTTCTTC

clone size: .
V gene: TRBV5-6
D gene: TRBD1
J gene: TRBJ2-4
CDR3 protein: CASSLEDRPGIQYF
CDR3 DNA: TGTGCCAGCAGCTTGGAGGACAGGCCGGGCATTCAGTACTTC

clone size: .
V gene: TRBV5-8
D gene: .
J gene: TRBJ2-1
CDR3 protein: CASSLAGIPYNEQFF
CDR3 DNA: TGTGCCAGCAGCTTGGCCGGGATCCCCTACAATGAGCAGTTCTTC

clone size: once
V gene: TRBV6-5
D gene: TRBD1
J gene: TRBJ1-2
CDR3 protein: CASSYSMGQGNYGYTF
CDR3 DNA: TGTGCCAGCAGTTACTCGATGGGACAGGGGAACTATGGCTACACCTTC

clone size: once
V gene: TRBV6-1
D gene: TRBD1
J gene: TRBJ2-7
CDR3 protein: CASSGGTGPYEQYF
CDR3 DNA: TGTGCCAGCAGTGGAGGGACAGGGCCCTACGAGCAGTACTTC

clone size: once
V gene: TRBV9
D gene: TRBD2
J gene: TRBJ2-2
CDR3 protein: CASSVTSGSMNTGELFF
CDR3 DNA: TGTGCCAGCAGCGTCACCAGCGGGAGCATGAACACCGGGGAGCTGTTTTTT

clone size: few
V gene: TRBV18
D gene: .
J gene: TRBJ1-6
CDR3 protein: CASSPPGDRSSPLHF
CDR3 DNA: TGTGCCAGCTCACCACCAGGAGATAGAAGCTCACCCCTCCACTTT

clone size: .
V gene: TRBV6-4
D gene: TRBD2
J gene: TRBJ2-3
CDR3 protein: CASSEGSGGTTDTQYF
CDR3 DNA: TGTGCCAGCAGTGAAGGTAGCGGGGGAACCACAGATACGCAGTATTTT

clone size: medium-sized
V gene: TRBV4-2
D gene: .
J gene: TRBJ1-5
CDR3 protein: CASSQNLGASQPQHF
CDR3 DNA: TGTGCCAGCAGCCAAAATTTGGGGGCGAGTCAGCCCCAGCATTTT

clone size: .
V gene: TRBV11-2
D gene: .
J gene: TRBJ1-2
CDR3 protein: CASSLGGRGYTF
CDR3 DNA: TGTGCCAGCAGCTTAGGAGGGAGAGGCTACACCTTC

clone size: .
V gene: TRBV19
D gene: .
J gene: TRBJ2-1
CDR3 protein: CASSIGASAYNEQFF
CDR3 DNA: TGTGCCAGTAGTATAGGGGCTAGCGCTTACAATGAGCAGTTCTTC

clone size: .
V gene: TRBV18
D gene: .
J gene: TRBJ1-1
CDR3 protein: CASLGGQNTEAFF
CDR3 DNA: TGTGCCAGCCTAGGTGGACAGAACACTGAAGCTTTCTTT

clone size: .
V gene: TRBV5-1
D gene: .
J gene: TRBJ1-2
CDR3 protein: CASSQNRDLGYGYTF
CDR3 DNA: TGCGCCAGCAGCCAGAACAGGGACCTGGGCTATGGCTACACCTTC

clone size: once
V gene: TRBV29-1
D gene: TRBD1
J gene: TRBJ1-2
CDR3 protein: CSVVDREVKYGYTF
CDR3 DNA: TGCAGCGTAGTAGACAGGGAAGTTAAATATGGCTACACCTTC

clone size: .
V gene: TRBV9
D gene: .
J gene: TRBJ2-7
CDR3 protein: CASSVATTDYEQYF
CDR3 DNA: TGTGCCAGCAGCGTAGCTACGACTGACTACGAGCAGTACTTC

clone size: few
V gene: TRBV29-1
D gene: .
J gene: TRBJ1-1
CDR3 protein: CSVGGGAEAFF
CDR3 DNA: TGCAGCGTTGGAGGCGGCGCTGAAGCTTTCTTT

clone size: .
V gene: TRBV14
D gene: TRBD1
J gene: TRBJ1-4
CDR3 protein: CASSHAGQGLEKLFF
CDR3 DNA: TGTGCCAGCAGCCACGCCGGACAGGGTCTGGAAAAACTGTTTTTT

clone size: .
V gene: TRBV7-3
D gene: .
J gene: TRBJ2-1
CDR3 protein: CASSSIGGGTEQFF
CDR3 DNA: TGTGCCAGCAGCTCCATTGGGGGGGGCACTGAGCAGTTCTTC

clone size: .
V gene: TRBV7-3
D gene: TRBD2
J gene: TRBJ2-3
CDR3 protein: CASSSSGLAGSTDTQYF
CDR3 DNA: TGTGCCAGCAGCTCCTCCGGACTAGCGGGGAGCACAGATACGCAGTATTTT

clone size: .
V gene: TRBV5-1
D gene: .
J gene: TRBJ2-7
CDR3 protein: CASGRGVSYEQYF
CDR3 DNA: TGCGCCAGCGGGAGGGGGGTCTCCTACGAGCAGTACTTC

clone size: .
V gene: TRBV5-4
D gene: .
J gene: TRBJ2-7
CDR3 protein: CASSVPRGGETGSEQYF
CDR3 DNA: TGTGCCAGCAGCGTCCCCCGTGGCGGAGAGACGGGGTCCGAGCAGTACTTC